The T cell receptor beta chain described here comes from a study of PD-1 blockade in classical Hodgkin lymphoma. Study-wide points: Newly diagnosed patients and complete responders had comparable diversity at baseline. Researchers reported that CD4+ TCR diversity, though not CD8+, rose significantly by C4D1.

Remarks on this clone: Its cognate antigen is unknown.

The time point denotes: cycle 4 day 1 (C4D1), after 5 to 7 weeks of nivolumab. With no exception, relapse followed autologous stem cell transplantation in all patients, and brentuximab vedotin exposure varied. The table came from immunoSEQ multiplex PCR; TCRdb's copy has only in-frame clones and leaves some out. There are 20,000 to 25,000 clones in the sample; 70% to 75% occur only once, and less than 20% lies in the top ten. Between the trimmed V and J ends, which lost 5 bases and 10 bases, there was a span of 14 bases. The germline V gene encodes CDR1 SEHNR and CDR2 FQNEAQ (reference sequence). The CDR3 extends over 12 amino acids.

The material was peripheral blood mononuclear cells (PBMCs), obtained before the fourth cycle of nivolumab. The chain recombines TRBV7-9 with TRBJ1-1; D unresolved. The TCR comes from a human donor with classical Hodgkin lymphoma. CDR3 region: CASSLTPPLAFF. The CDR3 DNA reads TGTGCCAGCAGCCTCACCCCCCCGCTAGCTTTCTTT.